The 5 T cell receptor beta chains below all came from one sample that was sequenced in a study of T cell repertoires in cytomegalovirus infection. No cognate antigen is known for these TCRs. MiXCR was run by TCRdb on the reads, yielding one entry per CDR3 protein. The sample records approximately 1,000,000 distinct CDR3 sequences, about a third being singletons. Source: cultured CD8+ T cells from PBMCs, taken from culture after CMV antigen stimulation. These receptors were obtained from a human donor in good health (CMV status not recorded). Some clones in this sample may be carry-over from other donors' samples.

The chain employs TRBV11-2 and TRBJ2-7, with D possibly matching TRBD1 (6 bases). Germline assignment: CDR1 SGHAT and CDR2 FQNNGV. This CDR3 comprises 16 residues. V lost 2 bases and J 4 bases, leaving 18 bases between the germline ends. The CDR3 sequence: CASSLRTTQGIYEQYF. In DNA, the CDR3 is TGTGCCAGCAGCTTAAGGACAACACAGGGAATTTACGAGCAGTACTTC.

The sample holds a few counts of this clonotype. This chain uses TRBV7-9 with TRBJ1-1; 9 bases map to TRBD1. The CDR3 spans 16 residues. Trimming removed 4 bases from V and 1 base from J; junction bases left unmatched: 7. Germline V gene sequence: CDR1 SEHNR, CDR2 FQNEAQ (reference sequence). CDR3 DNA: TGTGCCAGCAGCTCCCGGGACAGGGAATGGAACACTGAAGCTTTCTTT. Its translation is CASSSRDREWNTEAFF.

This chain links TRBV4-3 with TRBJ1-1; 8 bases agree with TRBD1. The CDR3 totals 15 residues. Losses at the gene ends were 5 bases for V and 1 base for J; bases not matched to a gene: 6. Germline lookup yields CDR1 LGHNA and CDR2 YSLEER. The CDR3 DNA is TGCGCCAGCAGCTACCGAGGACAGGGGAACACTGAAGCTTTCTTT. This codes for CASSYRGQGNTEAFF.

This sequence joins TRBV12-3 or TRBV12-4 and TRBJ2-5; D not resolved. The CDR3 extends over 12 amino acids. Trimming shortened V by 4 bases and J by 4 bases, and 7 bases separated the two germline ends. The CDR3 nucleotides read TGTGCCAGCAGTTGGGTTGGAGAGACCCAGTACTTC. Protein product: CASSWVGETQYF.

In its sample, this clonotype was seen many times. CDR3 DNA: TGTGCCAGCAGTTACTCGATGTTGGGGGCCTACAATGAGCAGTTCTTC. Protein: CASSYSMLGAYNEQFF. This chain joins TRBV6-5 and TRBJ2-1; D may match TRBD1 or TRBD2 (5 bases each). Germline CDR1 is MNHEY and CDR2 is SVGAGI. The CDR3 spans 16 residues. Trimming took off 0 bases at V and 2 bases at J, with 11 bases between the two ends.